Here is one TCR beta chain with its context. Its binding antigen is unknown. Base qualities are not at hand, and no much larger clone is one base apart. Separate from the roughly 700-subject first cohort, the validation cohort of roughly 130 subjects was the group to which the donors belonged. This sample is part of a study of cytomegalovirus exposure and HLA in healthy donors (TCRdb year 2017). Regarding the study in general: A later analysis indicated that the 120 validation repertoires were generated on the platform also employed for the 700 or so repertoires of the first cohort. In addition to the first cohort of 666 subjects, a separate validation cohort of 120 different subjects was used. The study aimed to test whether cataloging public T cell receptors could reveal signatures of past pathogen exposure. High-throughput TCR immunosequencing, statistical association of individual TCRs with disease status, and machine learning were combined to predict cytomegalovirus infection status.

Library construction relied on the immunoSEQ multiplex PCR assay. The published analysis was carried out like this. To diagnose cytomegalovirus status from the catalog of TCR beta chain sequences, a statistical classification framework was built. TCRdb stores this immuneACCESS table with in-frame sequences only. Part of the clones is absent; in the studies checked, under half of the shortfall reflects unresolved V genes, and no reason is known for the rest. That table is the source of V, J and clone size, and D and trimming were worked out from the DNA. Here the sample has 130,000 or so clones; 75% to 90% occur a single time. Less than 7% of the sample lies in the top ten. Findings and caveats that apply to the study as a whole: The authors suggested that the approach could potentially be generalized to other disease states and immunological phenotypes. The study listed 150 to 200 TCR beta chains as associated with cytomegalovirus. Subsequent analysis determined that TCRs grouped into clusters in the first cohort also showed a tendency toward co-occurrence across the approximately 110 validation repertoires, and 85% to 95% of cluster scores exceeded 0. The classifier was reported to diagnose cytomegalovirus status with high specificity and sensitivity in both the original and validation cohorts. Most TCR sequences were seen in very few donors, while some public TCRs were found in many individuals. Three of the identified cytomegalovirus-associated TCR beta chains were confirmed in vitro to be specific for cytomegalovirus antigens. A later analysis had no HLA typing for the validation cohort, so co-occurrence there was scored across all 130 or so repertoires.

The origin of this receptor is a woman in her 30s in good health and CMV-seropositive. The sequenced material came from PBMCs.

The CDR3 region reads CASVTGGRQDTGELFF. At the DNA level, the sequence is TGTGCCAGCGTAACAGGGGGAAGGCAAGACACCGGGGAGCTGTTTTTT. The rearranged chain carries TRBV28 and TRBJ2-2; a stretch of 8 junction bases matches TRBD1. From cysteine to phenylalanine, the CDR3 is 16 amino acids long. The sequence is cut down to CDR3 DNA, 48 bases in frame from base 1. V and J are trimmed by 8 bases and 3 bases, and the gene matches miss 11 bases of the junction. In the germline V gene, CDR1 corresponds to MDHEN and CDR2 to SYDVKM.